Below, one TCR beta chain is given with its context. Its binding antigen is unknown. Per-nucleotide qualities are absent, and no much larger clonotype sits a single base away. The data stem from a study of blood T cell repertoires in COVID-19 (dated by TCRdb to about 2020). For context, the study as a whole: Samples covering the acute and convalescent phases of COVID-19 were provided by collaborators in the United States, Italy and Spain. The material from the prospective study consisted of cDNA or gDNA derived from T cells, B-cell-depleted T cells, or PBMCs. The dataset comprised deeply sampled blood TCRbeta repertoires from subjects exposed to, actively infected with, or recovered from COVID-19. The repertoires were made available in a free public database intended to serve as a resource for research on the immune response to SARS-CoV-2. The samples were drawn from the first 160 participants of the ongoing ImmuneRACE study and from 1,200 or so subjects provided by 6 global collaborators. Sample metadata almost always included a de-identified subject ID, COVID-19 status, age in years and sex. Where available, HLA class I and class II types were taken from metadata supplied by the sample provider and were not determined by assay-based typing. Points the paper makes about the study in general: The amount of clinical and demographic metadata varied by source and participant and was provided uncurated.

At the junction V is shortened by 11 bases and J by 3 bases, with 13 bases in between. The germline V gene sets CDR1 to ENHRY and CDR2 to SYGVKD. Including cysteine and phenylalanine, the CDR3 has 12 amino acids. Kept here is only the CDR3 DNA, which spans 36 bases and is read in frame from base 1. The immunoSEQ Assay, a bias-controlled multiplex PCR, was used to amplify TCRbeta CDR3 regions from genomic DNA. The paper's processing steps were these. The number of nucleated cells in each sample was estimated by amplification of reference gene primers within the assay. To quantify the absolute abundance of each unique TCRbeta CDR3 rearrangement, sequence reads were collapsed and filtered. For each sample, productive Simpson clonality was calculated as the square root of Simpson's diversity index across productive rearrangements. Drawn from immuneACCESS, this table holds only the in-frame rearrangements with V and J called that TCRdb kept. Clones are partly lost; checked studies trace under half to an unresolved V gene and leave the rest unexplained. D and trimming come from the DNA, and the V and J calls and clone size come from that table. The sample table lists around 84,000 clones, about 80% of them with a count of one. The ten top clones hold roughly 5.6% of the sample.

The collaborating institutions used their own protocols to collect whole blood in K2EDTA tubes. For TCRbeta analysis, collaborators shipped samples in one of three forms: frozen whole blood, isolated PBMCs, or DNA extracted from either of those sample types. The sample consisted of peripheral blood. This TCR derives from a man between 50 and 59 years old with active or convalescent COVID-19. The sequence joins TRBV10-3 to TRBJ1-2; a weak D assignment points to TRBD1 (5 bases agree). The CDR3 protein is CACREGDYGYTF. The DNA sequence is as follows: TGTGCCTGCAGGGAAGGGGACTATGGCTACACCTTC.